This T cell receptor beta chain was obtained from a study of CD8+CD57+ T cells in acquired aplastic anemia. The wider study: Sorted CD4+ and CD8+ cells gave a mean 3.2 ug DNA, range about 0.17 to 27.4 ug. CD4+ reads averaged around 9.9 million in healthy donors. Regarding the study as a whole: CD8+ Simpson's diversity showed no significant patient-control difference. Some 31 sequences, all CD8+ CDR3, were shared between patients and controls.

TCR beta VDJ combinations and CDR3 sequences were profiled from genomic DNA. Each CDR3 protein gets one entry after TCRdb re-called the reads with MiXCR. The sample has fewer than 250,000 distinct CDR3 sequences; less than 70% are singletons. Remarks on this clonotype: No antigen is known for it.

The sample comprised sorted CD4+, CD8+, or CD8+CD57+ T cells (not recorded which) from PBMCs. The TCR originated in a human donor in good health, serving as a control.

CDR3 amino acids: CAISLDRLNTEAFF. CDR3 DNA sequence: TGTGCCATCAGCTTGGACAGGCTGAACACTGAAGCTTTCTTT. The V call is TRBV10-3, the J call TRBJ1-1, with 7 nucleotides matching TRBD1. Trimming took 6 bases from V and 0 from J; bases not matched to a gene: 4. Germline V lookup: CDR1 ENHRY, CDR2 SYGVKD. CDR3 size: 14 residues.